These 20 T cell receptor beta chains originate from one sample sequenced in a study of OX40 agonist ivuxolimab in advanced cancers. Method: immunoSEQ multiplex PCR; TCRdb's copy keeps in-frame clones and lacks some. The data hold some 60,000 clones, with about 90% observed a single time. Here the sequenced sample was CD4+ or CD8+ T cells sorted from blood, taken in a trial of the OX40 agonist ivuxolimab. The receptors shown here come from an adult with an advanced solid tumor such as melanoma, head and neck, liver or kidney cancer.

The rearrangement joins TRBV5-1 to TRBJ1-2; D not resolved. From germline, CDR1 is SGHRS and CDR2 YFSETQ. V was trimmed by 4 bases and J by 4 bases, leaving 11 bases between them. The CDR3 length is 13 residues. DNA of the CDR3: TGCGCCAGCAGCCAAAGTGTTTCCTATGGCTACACCTTC. Translated: CASSQSVSYGYTF.

The chain joins TRBV7-9 to TRBJ2-2, with 9 bases matching TRBD1. The germline V gene encodes CDR1 SEHNR and CDR2 FQNEAQ (reference sequence). The CDR3 contains 15 residues. Unmatched junction bases numbered 7, after V lost 6 bases and J lost 5 bases. This chain's CDR3 is CASRRQGGDTGELFF. The CDR3 DNA sequence: TGTGCCAGCAGACGACAGGGGGGAGATACCGGGGAGCTGTTTTTT. Filled out from reference TRBV7-9 and TRBJ2-2, the complete variable domain reads DTGVSQNPRHKITKRGQNVTFRCDPISEHNRLYWYRQTLGQGPEFLTYFQNEAQLEKSRLLSDRFSAERPKGSFSTLEIQRTEQGDSAMYLCASRRQGGDTGELFFGEGSRLTVL.

This clone turned up a few times. The chain joins TRBV27 to TRBJ2-3; TRBD2 matches 8 bases. Germline-derived CDR1 and CDR2 are MNHEY and SMNVEV (reference sequence). The trim removed 6 bases at V and 3 bases at J, leaving 5 bases unmatched. The CDR3 totals 14 residues. CDR3 bases: TGTGCCAGCAGACCGGGACTAGGGACAGATACGCAGTATTTT. It codes for CASRPGLGTDTQYF.

The V and J genes are TRBV6-6 and TRBJ1-1; 8 nucleotides align to TRBD1. Germline trimming cut 4 bases from V and 1 base from J; bases unmatched to any gene: 5. CDR3 length: 15 residues. Germline V CDR1 and CDR2: MNHNY, SVGAGI (reference sequence). The CDR3 DNA reads TGTGCCAGCAGTTTCCAAGGACAGGGGAACACTGAAGCTTTCTTT. Protein: CASSFQGQGNTEAFF.

This chain links TRBV18 with TRBJ1-1; possible D gene TRBD1, 5 bases. The V end was cut by 0 bases, the J end by 5 bases, with 13 bases between. This CDR3 spans 15 amino acids. Germline V lookup: CDR1 KGHSH, CDR2 LQKENI. This chain's CDR3 is CASSPPSLGETEAFF. CDR3 nucleotides: TGTGCCAGCTCACCACCGAGCCTGGGGGAGACTGAAGCTTTCTTT.

The chain is built from TRBV10-3 and TRBJ2-7; 7 nucleotides agree with TRBD1. This CDR3 is built from 12 residues. Looked up from germline, CDR1 is ENHRY and CDR2 is SYGVKD. J was trimmed by 3 bases and V by 7 bases; bases with no gene match: 3. CDR3 DNA: TGTGCCATCAAGGGGACAGACTACGAGCAGTACTTC. Its protein is CAIKGTDYEQYF.

A single count supports this clone. This chain links TRBV2 with TRBJ2-5; D gene ambiguous. V lost 6 bases to trimming and J lost 3 bases, with 11 bases between them. This CDR3 contains 13 residues. Germline CDR1 is SNHLY and CDR2 is FYNNEI. The CDR3 here is CASRAQPEETQYF. CDR3 nucleotides: TGTGCCAGCAGAGCCCAGCCCGAAGAGACCCAGTACTTC.

The chain links TRBV9 to TRBJ2-1; 12 bases line up with TRBD2. V lost 2 bases, J lost 5 bases, and 2 bases stayed unmatched. Germline V gene sequence: CDR1 SGDLS, CDR2 YYNGEE. The CDR3 covers 15 residues. The CDR3 loop reads CASSVRTSGNNEQFF. In nucleotides, the CDR3 is TGTGCCAGCAGCGTCCGGACTAGCGGGAACAATGAGCAGTTCTTC.

The chain has TRBV5-1 and TRBJ1-1, with D perhaps matching TRBD1 (5 bases). Germline V gene data show CDR1 as SGHRS and CDR2 as YFSETQ. The CDR3 has 11 amino acids. V was pared by 4 bases and J by 8 bases, with 9 bases between. This CDR3 is CASSGDHEAFF. The CDR3 region has the DNA TGCGCCAGCAGCGGGGACCACGAAGCTTTCTTT.

The rearrangement joins TRBV19 to TRBJ2-7, with D perhaps matching TRBD2 (5 bases). V was cut by 1 base and J by 1 base, with 8 bases left in between. This CDR3 has 14 residues. Per the germline V gene, CDR1 is LNHDA and CDR2 is SQIVND (reference sequence). CDR3 DNA: TGTGCCAGTAGTATAGCCGAGGGTTCCTACGAGCAGTACTTC. It yields the protein CASSIAEGSYEQYF.

The V call is TRBV28, the J call TRBJ2-7, with D unresolved. CDR3 size: 13 residues. Germline lookup yields CDR1 MDHEN and CDR2 SYDVKM. Trimming left V 5 bases short and J 6 bases short, with 14 bases between. CDR3 in DNA: TGTGCCAGCAGTACCCACCGAAAGCGCGAGCAGTACTTC. Encoded protein: CASSTHRKREQYF.

This chain links TRBV5-1 with TRBJ2-1, with D possibly being TRBD1 (7 bases). Germline assignment: CDR1 SGHRS and CDR2 YFSETQ. The V and J ends lost 3 bases and 7 bases respectively, with 17 bases between them. This CDR3 has 15 residues. Written as DNA, the CDR3 is TGCGCCAGCAGCTCCCGGGGGCAGGGGGGTAATGAGCAGTTCTTC. Amino acid sequence: CASSSRGQGGNEQFF.

Concerning this clone itself: This CDR3 is also generated by other DNA sequences in the sample. The V and J genes are TRBV15 and TRBJ2-5; D not resolved. This CDR3 spans 15 amino acids. Germline V gives CDR1 LNHNV, CDR2 YYDKDF (reference sequence). Trimming removed 0 bases from V and 1 base from J, with 9 bases in between. The DNA for the CDR3 is TGTGCCACCAGCAGAGATCCTGGCCCCCAAGAGACCCAGTACTTC. The encoded protein is CATSRDPGPQETQYF.

The rearrangement joins TRBV5-5 to TRBJ1-5, with D perhaps matching TRBD1 (6 bases). Germline CDR1 SGHKS, CDR2 YYEKEE (reference sequence). The CDR3 is made up of 15 amino acids. Between the trimmed V and J ends, which lost 2 bases and 10 bases, there was a span of 19 bases. CDR3 bases: TGTGCCAGCAGCTTCGGGACACCGCCTGAGGGACCCCAGCATTTT. Its translation is CASSFGTPPEGPQHF.

The CDR3 here is CASSLTGAEYGYTF. The CDR3 DNA reads as TGTGCCAGCAGCTTGACAGGGGCGGAATATGGCTACACCTTC. This chain links TRBV5-6 with TRBJ1-2; TRBD1 agrees at 7 bases. The germline V gene has CDR1 SGHDT and CDR2 YYEEEE. J lost 5 bases, V lost 1 base, and 5 bases had no gene match. The CDR3 is 14 amino acids.

The J gene is TRBJ2-1, the V gene TRBV9, with D possibly TRBD2 on 6 matching bases. Trimming pared 0 bases from V and 4 bases from J, leaving 11 bases between. Germline-derived CDR1 and CDR2 are SGDLS and YYNGEE. CDR3 length equals 15 residues. The CDR3 DNA sequence: TGTGCCAGCAGCGTAGCGGACGGGGGTTACAATGAGCAGTTCTTC. Translation: CASSVADGGYNEQFF.

V is TRBV27 and J is TRBJ2-5, with 8 positions matching TRBD1. After removal of 5 bases from V and 5 bases from J, the junction contained 13 bases not matched to a gene. CDR1 is MNHEY, CDR2 SMNVEV, per germline (reference sequence). This CDR3 contains 16 residues. The CDR3 is CASSPTRTGRMETQYF. CDR3 coding DNA: TGTGCCAGCAGTCCTACCCGGACAGGGAGGATGGAGACCCAGTACTTC.

The chain couples TRBV6-4 to TRBJ2-6; no clear D gene. The V end was cut by 4 bases, the J end by 0 bases, with 7 bases between. Germline lookup yields CDR1 MRHNA and CDR2 SNTAGT. This CDR3 region has 15 residues. CDR3 nucleotides: TGTGCCAGCAGTGGAGATAGCTCTGGGGCCAACGTCCTGACTTTC. Protein: CASSGDSSGANVLTF.

The J gene is TRBJ2-7, the V gene TRBV6-5, with D perhaps assigned TRBD1 or TRBD2 (5 bases each). Trimming pared 4 bases from V and 3 bases from J, leaving 13 bases between. The germline V gene encodes CDR1 MNHEY and CDR2 SVGAGI. The CDR3 length is 14 residues. Here the CDR3 reads CASSSPGTNYEQYF. As DNA, the CDR3 is TGTGCCAGCAGTTCCCCCGGGACGAACTACGAGCAGTACTTC.

The CDR3 protein is CASSYIWDGAYEQYF. The CDR3 bases are TGCGCCAGCTCTTATATATGGGACGGTGCCTACGAGCAGTACTTC. The chain is built from TRBV5-1 and TRBJ2-7, with D tentatively TRBD1 or TRBD2 (5 bases each). From germline, CDR1 is SGHRS and CDR2 YFSETQ. V lost 7 bases and J lost 2, with 19 bases in between. The length of the CDR3 is 15 residues.